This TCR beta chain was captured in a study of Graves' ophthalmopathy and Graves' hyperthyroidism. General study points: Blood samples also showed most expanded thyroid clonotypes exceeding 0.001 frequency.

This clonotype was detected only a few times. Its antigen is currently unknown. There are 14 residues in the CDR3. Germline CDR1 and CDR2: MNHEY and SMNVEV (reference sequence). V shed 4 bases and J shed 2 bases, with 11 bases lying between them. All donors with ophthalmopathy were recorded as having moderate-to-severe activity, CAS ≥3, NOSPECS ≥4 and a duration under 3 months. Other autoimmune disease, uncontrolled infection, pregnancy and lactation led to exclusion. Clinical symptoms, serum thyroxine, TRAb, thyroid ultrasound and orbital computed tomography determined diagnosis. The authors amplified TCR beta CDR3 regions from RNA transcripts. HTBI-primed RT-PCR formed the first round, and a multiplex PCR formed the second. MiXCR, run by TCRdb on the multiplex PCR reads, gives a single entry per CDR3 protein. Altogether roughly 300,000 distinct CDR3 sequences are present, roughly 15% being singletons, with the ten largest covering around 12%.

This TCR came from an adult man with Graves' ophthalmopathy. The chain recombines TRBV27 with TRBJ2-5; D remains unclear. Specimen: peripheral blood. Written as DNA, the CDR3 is TGTGCCAGCAGTTCCAGAACAATTCAAGAGACCCAGTACTTC. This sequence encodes CASSSRTIQETQYF.